Following are 17 T cell receptor beta chains from one sample sequenced in a study of beta chain features in type 1 diabetes. Since all of the isolated RNA was reverse transcribed, expressed TCRB transcripts were what got sequenced. Data came from immunoSEQ multiplex PCR; TCRdb stores just in-frame clones and leaves some out. The table shows around 250,000 clones, with about 26% occurring only once. The sequencing input was central memory CD4+ T cells from blood. The receptors originated from a man aged 25 to 40 in good health.

V and J are TRBV7-2 and TRBJ2-3; D is unclear. V lost 3 bases and J 2 bases, leaving 9 bases between the germline ends. The CDR3 is 14 amino acids. The germline V gene has CDR1 SGHTA and CDR2 FQGNSA. The CDR3 sequence is CASSLRAYTDTQYF. The DNA of the CDR3 is TGTGCCAGCAGCTTGCGCGCCTACACAGATACGCAGTATTTT.

This clone rates as medium-sized. V and J are TRBV5-6 and TRBJ1-5; D not resolved. CDR3 length: 14 residues. V was cut by 0 bases and J by 7 bases, with 11 bases left in between. Per the germline V gene, CDR1 is SGHDT and CDR2 is YYEEEE. The CDR3 DNA is TGTGCCAGCAGCTTGGCCTTCGGAGGGCAGCCCCAGCATTTT. Protein product: CASSLAFGGQPQHF.

The rearrangement links TRBV28 to TRBJ2-3; D may be TRBD1 (5 bases). CDR3 size: 15 residues. The germline gives CDR1 MDHEN, CDR2 SYDVKM. V lost 6 bases, J lost 1 base, and 14 bases lay in between. The CDR3 is CASRTQGTGTDTQYF. The CDR3 region has the DNA TGTGCCAGCAGGACTCAGGGTACTGGCACAGATACGCAGTATTTT.

The sample holds a few counts of this clone. The rearrangement links TRBV5-5 to TRBJ1-5, with no clear D. The CDR3 is 13 amino acids. CDR1 is SGHKS, CDR2 YYEKEE, per germline (reference sequence). Trimming took off 3 bases at V and 6 bases at J, with 10 bases between the two ends. CDR3 bases: TGTGCCAGCAGCTGGGAGGGCCGTCAGCCCCAGCATTTT. Translation gives CASSWEGRQPQHF. Based on the CDR3 plus reference TRBV5-5 and TRBJ1-5, the full variable domain is DAGVTQSPTHLIKTRGQQVTLRCSPISGHKSVSWYQQVLGQGPQFIFQYYEKEERGRGNFPDRFSARQFPNYSSELNVNALLLGDSALYLCASSWEGRQPQHFGDGTRLSIL.

The chain uses TRBV30 and TRBJ1-5; D gene uncertain. Trimming cost V 4 bases and J 2 bases, with 15 bases left between them. This CDR3 contains 15 residues. CDR1 is GTSNPN and CDR2 is SVGIG in the germline V gene (reference sequence). In DNA form, the CDR3 reads TGTGCCTGGACCTGGGGAGGGATGGGCAATCAGCCCCAGCATTTT. It specifies CAWTWGGMGNQPQHF. Using reference TRBV30 and TRBJ1-5 for the parts outside the CDR3, the full variable domain is SQTIHQWPATLVQPVGSPLSLECTVEGTSNPNLYWYRQAAGRGLQLLFYSVGIGQISSEVPQNLSASRPQDRQFILSSKKLLLSDSGFYLCAWTWGGMGNQPQHFGDGTRLSIL.

The chain joins TRBV7-9 to TRBJ1-1, with D perhaps TRBD1 (5 bases). CDR1 is SEHNR, CDR2 FQNEAQ, per germline (reference sequence). With 5 bases removed from V and 3 bases from J, the gap between germline ends came to 10 bases. The CDR3 has 13 residues. The CDR3 coding sequence is TGTGCCAGCAGCCAGGGTGGGGACACTGAAGCTTTCTTT. Its translation is CASSQGGDTEAFF.

The chain combines TRBV27 with TRBJ1-2; TRBD1 aligns across 8 bases. CDR1 MNHEY and CDR2 SMNVEV come from the germline V gene (reference sequence). V was pared by 5 bases and J by 5 bases, with 1 base of the junction left unmatched. The CDR3 length is 12 residues. The CDR3 loop is CASSRQGYGYTF. Written as DNA, the CDR3 is TGTGCCAGCAGTCGACAGGGGTATGGCTACACCTTC.

The chain recombines TRBV2 with TRBJ2-7, with D perhaps TRBD1 or TRBD2 (7 bases each). CDR1 is SNHLY and CDR2 is FYNNEI in the germline V gene. The CDR3 runs 16 residues. With 5 bases removed from V and 4 bases from J, the gap between germline ends came to 21 bases. Here the CDR3 reads CASSIEGAGDGYEQYF. The DNA of the CDR3 is TGTGCCAGCAGTATCGAGGGGGCGGGAGATGGGTACGAGCAGTACTTC.

V is TRBV10-3 and J is TRBJ1-2; TRBD1 agrees at 8 bases. J gave up 4 bases and V 10 bases, and 8 bases lay outside the gene matches. Per germline, CDR1 ENHRY and CDR2 SYGVKD. The CDR3 covers 13 residues. The CDR3 coding sequence is TGTGCCAGTCAGGACAGGGAAGGCTATGGCTACACCTTC. Translated: CASQDREGYGYTF.

The chain uses TRBV5-4 and TRBJ2-2; D possibly matches TRBD1 or TRBD2 (6 bases each). V gave up 4 bases and J gave up 4 bases, with 14 bases separating them. This CDR3 contains 15 residues. Germline V gene data show CDR1 as SGHNT and CDR2 as YYREEE (reference sequence). This CDR3 reads CASSPGGVGTGELFF. CDR3 bases: TGTGCCAGCAGCCCCGGGGGCGTGGGCACCGGGGAGCTGTTTTTT.

The chain has TRBV5-4 and TRBJ1-1; D possibly corresponds to TRBD1 (5 bases). In germline, CDR1 is SGHNT, CDR2 YYREEE (reference sequence). This CDR3 region has 14 residues. Deletions cut 0 bases from V and 4 bases from J, with 10 bases between. CDR3 in amino acids: CASSLAGGGTEAFF. The CDR3 DNA reads TGTGCCAGCAGCTTGGCCGGGGGTGGCACTGAAGCTTTCTTT.

There are a few counts of this clone. The chain has TRBV7-9 and TRBJ2-7; the D is unclear. The CDR3 has 11 residues. V lost 7 bases and J 4 bases, leaving 8 bases between the germline ends. The germline gives CDR1 SEHNR, CDR2 FQNEAQ (reference sequence). The CDR3 loop reads CASTSAYEQYF. DNA of the CDR3: TGTGCCAGCACCTCGGCTTACGAGCAGTACTTC.

The sample holds a few counts of this clone. The rearrangement uses TRBV6-5 and TRBJ1-5; D is unresolved. The ends were cut back, 8 bases at V and 1 base at J, with 12 bases in the middle. The CDR3 has 14 residues. Germline CDR1 and CDR2: MNHEY and SVGAGI. In DNA form, the CDR3 reads TGTGCCAGCGTCCTGGAGGCGAGCAATCAGCCCCAGCATTTT. Protein product: CASVLEASNQPQHF.

This chain joins TRBV2 and TRBJ2-7; D is undetermined. The germline CDR1 and CDR2 sequences are SNHLY and FYNNEI. V was trimmed by 8 bases and J by 5 bases, leaving 10 bases between them. The CDR3 consists of 11 residues. CDR3 in amino acids: CASSRRNEQYF. The CDR3 DNA reads TGTGCCAGCTCGAGGCGGAACGAGCAGTACTTC.

The rearrangement uses TRBV27 and TRBJ1-2; D unclear. Germline V gene data show CDR1 as MNHEY and CDR2 as SMNVEV (reference sequence). The CDR3 sequence is 11 residues long. V gave up 10 bases and J gave up 3 bases, with 9 bases separating them. As DNA, the CDR3 is TGTGCCACGGCGGCGGACTATGGCTACACCTTC. Translating gives CATAADYGYTF.

The chain combines TRBV13 with TRBJ2-7, with 12 bases lining up with TRBD2. J was trimmed by 3 bases and V by 10 bases; bases with no gene match: 4. This CDR3 has 13 residues. Germline V gene lookup returns CDR1 PRHDT and CDR2 FYEKMQ (reference sequence). The CDR3 coding sequence is TGTGCCACCAGACTAGCGGGAGACTACGAGCAGTACTTC. Encoded protein: CATRLAGDYEQYF.

This clone was detected only a few times. V and J are TRBV2 and TRBJ1-2, with D possibly TRBD1 on 6 matching bases. The CDR3 totals 13 residues. Germline loops: CDR1 SNHLY, CDR2 FYNNEI. V lost 4 bases and J 5 bases, leaving 11 bases between the germline ends. The chain's CDR3 is CASSADSDYGYTF. The CDR3 bases are TGTGCCAGCAGTGCGGACAGCGATTATGGCTACACCTTC.